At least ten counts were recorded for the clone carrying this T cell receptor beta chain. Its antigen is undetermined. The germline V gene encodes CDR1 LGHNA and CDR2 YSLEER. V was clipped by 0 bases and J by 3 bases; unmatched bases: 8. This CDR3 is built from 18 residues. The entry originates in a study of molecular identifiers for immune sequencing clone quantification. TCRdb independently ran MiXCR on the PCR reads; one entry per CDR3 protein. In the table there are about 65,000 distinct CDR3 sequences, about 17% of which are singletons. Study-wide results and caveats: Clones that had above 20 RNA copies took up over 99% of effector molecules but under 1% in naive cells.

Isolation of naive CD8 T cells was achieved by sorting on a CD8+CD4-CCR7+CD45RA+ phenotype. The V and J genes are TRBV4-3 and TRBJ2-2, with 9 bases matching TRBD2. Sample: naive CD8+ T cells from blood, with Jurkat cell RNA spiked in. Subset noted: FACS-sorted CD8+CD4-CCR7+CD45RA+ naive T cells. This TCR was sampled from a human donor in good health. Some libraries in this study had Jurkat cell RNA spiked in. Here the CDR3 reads CASSQDLVAGEHTGELFF. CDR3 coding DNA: TGCGCCAGCAGCCAAGATCTTGTAGCGGGAGAGCACACCGGGGAGCTGTTTTTT.